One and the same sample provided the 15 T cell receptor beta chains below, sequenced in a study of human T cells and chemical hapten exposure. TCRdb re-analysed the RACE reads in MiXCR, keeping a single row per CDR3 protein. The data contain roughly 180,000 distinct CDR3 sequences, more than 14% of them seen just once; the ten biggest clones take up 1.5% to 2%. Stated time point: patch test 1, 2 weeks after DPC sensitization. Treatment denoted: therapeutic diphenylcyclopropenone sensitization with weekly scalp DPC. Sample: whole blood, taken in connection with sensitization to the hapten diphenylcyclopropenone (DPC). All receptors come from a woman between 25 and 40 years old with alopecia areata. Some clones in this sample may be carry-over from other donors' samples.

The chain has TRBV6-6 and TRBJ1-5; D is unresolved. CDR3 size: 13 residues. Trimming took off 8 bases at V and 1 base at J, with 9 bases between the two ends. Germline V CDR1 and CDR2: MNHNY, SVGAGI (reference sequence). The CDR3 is CASAWQSNQPQHF. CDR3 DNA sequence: TGTGCCAGCGCCTGGCAGAGCAATCAGCCCCAGCATTTT.

CDR3 sequence reads: CASSLGHLAKNIQYF. CDR3 in DNA: TGTGCCAGCAGCTTGGGACATCTAGCCAAAAACATTCAGTACTTC. The genes are TRBV5-4 and TRBJ2-4; no clear D. V lost 0 bases and J 0 bases, leaving 7 bases between the germline ends. This CDR3 has 15 residues. Germline CDR1 reads SGHNT; CDR2 reads YYREEE (reference sequence).

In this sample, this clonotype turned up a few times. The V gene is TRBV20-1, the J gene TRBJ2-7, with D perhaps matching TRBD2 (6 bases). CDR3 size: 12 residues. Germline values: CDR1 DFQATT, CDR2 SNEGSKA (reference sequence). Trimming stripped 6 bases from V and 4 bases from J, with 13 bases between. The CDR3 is CSAAAGGYEQYF. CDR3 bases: TGCAGTGCCGCCGCCGGGGGATACGAGCAGTACTTC.

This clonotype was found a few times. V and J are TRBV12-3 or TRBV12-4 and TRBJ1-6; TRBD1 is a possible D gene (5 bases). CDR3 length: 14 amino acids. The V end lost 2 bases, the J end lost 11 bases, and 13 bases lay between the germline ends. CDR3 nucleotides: TGTGCCAGCAGTTTAATTGTTAAAGGGGCACCCCTCCACTTT. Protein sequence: CASSLIVKGAPLHF.

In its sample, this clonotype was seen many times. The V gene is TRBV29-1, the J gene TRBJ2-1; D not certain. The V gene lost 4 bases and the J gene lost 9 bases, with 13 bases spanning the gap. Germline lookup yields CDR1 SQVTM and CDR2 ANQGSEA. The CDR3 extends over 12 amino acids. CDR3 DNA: TGCAGCGTTGTTCCGGGCCTCGGTGAGCAGTTCTTC. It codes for CSVVPGLGEQFF.

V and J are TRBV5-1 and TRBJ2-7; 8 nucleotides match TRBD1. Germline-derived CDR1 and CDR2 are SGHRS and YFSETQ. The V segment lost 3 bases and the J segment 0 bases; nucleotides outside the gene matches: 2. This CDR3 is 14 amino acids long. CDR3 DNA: TGCGCCAGCAGCTCAGGACAGGGCTCCTACGAGCAGTACTTC. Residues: CASSSGQGSYEQYF. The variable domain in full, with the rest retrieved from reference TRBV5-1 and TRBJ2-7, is KAGVTQTPRYLIKTRGQQVTLSCSPISGHRSVSWYQQTPGQGLQFLFEYFSETQRNKGNFPGRFSGRQFSNSRSEMNVSTLELGDSALYLCASSSGQGSYEQYFGPGTRLTVT.

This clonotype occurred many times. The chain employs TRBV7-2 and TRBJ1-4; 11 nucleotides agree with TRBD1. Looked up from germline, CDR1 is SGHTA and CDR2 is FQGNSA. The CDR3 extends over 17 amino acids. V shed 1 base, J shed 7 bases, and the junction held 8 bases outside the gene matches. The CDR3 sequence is CASSLVGQGAGSEKLFF. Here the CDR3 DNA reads TGTGCCAGCAGCTTAGTTGGACAGGGGGCAGGAAGTGAAAAACTGTTTTTT.

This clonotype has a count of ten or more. The CDR3 DNA reads as TGTGCCAGCAGTCTACAGGGGCCCCAAGAGACCCAGTACTTC. Protein: CASSLQGPQETQYF. The chain couples TRBV12-3 or TRBV12-4 to TRBJ2-5, with 7 bases aligning to TRBD1. CDR3 size: 14 residues. V shed 5 bases and J 1 base; nucleotides not matched to a gene: 4.

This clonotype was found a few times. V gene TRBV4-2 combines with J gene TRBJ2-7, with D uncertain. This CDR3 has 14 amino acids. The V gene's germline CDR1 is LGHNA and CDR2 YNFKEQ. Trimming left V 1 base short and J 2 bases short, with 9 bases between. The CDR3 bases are TGTGCCAGCAGCCAAGCCGTAGGACCCTACGAGCAGTACTTC. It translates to CASSQAVGPYEQYF.

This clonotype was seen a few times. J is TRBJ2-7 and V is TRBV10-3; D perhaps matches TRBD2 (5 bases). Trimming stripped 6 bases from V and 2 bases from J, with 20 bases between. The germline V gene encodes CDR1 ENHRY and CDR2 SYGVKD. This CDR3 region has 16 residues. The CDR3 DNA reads TGTGCCATCAGCCGTCTCTATGAGCGGACGACCTACGAGCAGTACTTC. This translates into CAISRLYERTTYEQYF.

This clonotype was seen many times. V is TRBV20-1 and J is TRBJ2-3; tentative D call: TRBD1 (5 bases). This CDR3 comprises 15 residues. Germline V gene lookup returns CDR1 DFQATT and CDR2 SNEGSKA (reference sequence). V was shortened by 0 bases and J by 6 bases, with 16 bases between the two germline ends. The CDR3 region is CSARDRRAARDTQYF. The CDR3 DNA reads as TGCAGTGCTAGAGATCGCAGGGCCGCCAGGGATACGCAGTATTTT.

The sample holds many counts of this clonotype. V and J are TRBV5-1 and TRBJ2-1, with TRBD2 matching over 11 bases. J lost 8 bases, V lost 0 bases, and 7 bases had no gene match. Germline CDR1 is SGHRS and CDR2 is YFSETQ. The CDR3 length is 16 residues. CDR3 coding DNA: TGCGCCAGCAGCTTGGCAGTAGCGGGAGGGCGGGATGAGCAGTTCTTC. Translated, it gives CASSLAVAGGRDEQFF.

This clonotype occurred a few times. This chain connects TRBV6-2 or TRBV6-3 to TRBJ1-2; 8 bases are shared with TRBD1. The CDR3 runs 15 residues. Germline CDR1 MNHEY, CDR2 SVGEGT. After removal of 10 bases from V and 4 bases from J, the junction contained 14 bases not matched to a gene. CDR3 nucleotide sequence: TGTGCCACCGGCAACCCGACAGGGGATTTCTATGGCTACACCTTC. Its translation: CATGNPTGDFYGYTF.

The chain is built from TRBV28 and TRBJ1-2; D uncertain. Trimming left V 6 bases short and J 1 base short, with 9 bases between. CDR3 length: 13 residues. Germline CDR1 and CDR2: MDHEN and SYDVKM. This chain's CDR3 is CASRPPLNYGYTF. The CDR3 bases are TGTGCCAGCAGGCCCCCGCTTAACTATGGCTACACCTTC.

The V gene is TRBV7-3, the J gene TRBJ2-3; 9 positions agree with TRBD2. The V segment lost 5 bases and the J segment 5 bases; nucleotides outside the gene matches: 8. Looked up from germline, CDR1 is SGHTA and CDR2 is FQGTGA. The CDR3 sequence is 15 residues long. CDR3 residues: CASSLGRGGRDTQYF. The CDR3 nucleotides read TGTGCCAGCAGCCTTGGGCGGGGGGGCCGAGATACGCAGTATTTT.